This TCR beta chain came from a study of shared clonotypes between healthy human individuals. Study-wide findings and caveats: Approximately 4.5% was the fraction of naive CD4 clonotypes found shared across several donors. Clonotype sharing among donors was thought likely to change with sequencing depth.

CD45RO negativity and positive selection for CCR7 defined naive CD8 cells, a population that excluded terminally differentiated effector memory CD45RA+ cells. TCRdb keeps only in-frame clones here, not all; method: immunoSEQ multiplex PCR. The sample lists more than 2 million clones, roughly 95% occurring once. From germline, CDR1 is MGHRA and CDR2 YSYEKL. The CDR3 has 16 residues. The V gene lost 3 bases and the J gene lost 3 bases, with 17 bases spanning the gap. Regarding this clone: The antigen is unknown.

The J gene is TRBJ2-5, the V gene TRBV4-1, with unresolved D. The origin of this receptor is a man aged 18 to 29 in good health. Some clones in this sample may be carry-over from other donors' samples. Specimen: naive CD8+ T cells from PBMCs. DNA for the CDR3: TGCGCCAGCAGCCATTGGACCAGTCAAACCAAAGAGACCCAGTACTTC. Protein: CASSHWTSQTKETQYF.